The 6 T cell receptor beta chains presented below share a single source sample, sequenced in a study of cytomegalovirus exposure and HLA in healthy donors. PCR involved 60 Vbeta and 13 Jbeta primers. Sequenced by immunoSEQ multiplex PCR; TCRdb stores in-frame clones only, minus some. This sample's table has 130,000 or so clones. Source material: PBMCs. Receptors were obtained from a woman aged 40 to 50 in good health and CMV-seropositive.

The chain couples TRBV5-1 to TRBJ2-7; 8 bases match TRBD1. The CDR3 loop spans 15 amino acids. Germline lookup yields CDR1 SGHRS and CDR2 YFSETQ. Trimming removed 0 bases from V and 1 base from J; junction bases left unmatched: 3. The CDR3 DNA is TGCGCCAGCAGCTTGGAGGGGACAGGATCCTACGAGCAGTACTTC. This sequence encodes CASSLEGTGSYEQYF. The whole variable domain, remainder taken from reference TRBV5-1 and TRBJ2-7, is KAGVTQTPRYLIKTRGQQVTLSCSPISGHRSVSWYQQTPGQGLQFLFEYFSETQRNKGNFPGRFSGRQFSNSRSEMNVSTLELGDSALYLCASSLEGTGSYEQYFGPGTRLTVT.

The CDR3 DNA follows: TGTGCCAGCAGGGTCACGGCTAATGAAAAACTGTTTTTT. This translates into CASRVTANEKLFF. The gene calls are TRBV28 and TRBJ1-4; D is ambiguous. V was pared by 6 bases and J by 3 bases, with 8 bases between. This CDR3 contains 13 residues. CDR1 and CDR2 (germline): MDHEN, SYDVKM.

This chain connects TRBV29-1 to TRBJ2-7; TRBD2 matches at 8 bases. J lost 4 bases, V lost 4 bases, and 6 bases had no gene match. The CDR3 sequence is 13 residues long. Germline V gene sequence: CDR1 SQVTM, CDR2 ANQGSEA. The CDR3 reads CSVGAGGGYEQYF. For the CDR3, the DNA is TGCAGCGTTGGGGCGGGAGGAGGATACGAGCAGTACTTC.

The CDR3, as DNA: TGTGCCTGGAGTAGGGGGACTAGCGGGAGGGAGCTGTTTTTT. Amino acids: CAWSRGTSGRELFF. This chain links TRBV30 with TRBJ2-2, with 13 bases identical to TRBD2. In germline, CDR1 is GTSNPN, CDR2 SVGIG (reference sequence). J lost 9 bases, V lost 2 bases, and 3 bases had no gene match. This CDR3 contains 14 residues.

V and J are TRBV19 and TRBJ2-1, with TRBD2 matching 15 bases. The CDR3 contains 16 residues. After removal of 3 bases from V and 8 bases from J, the junction contained 5 bases not matched to a gene. Germline V lookup: CDR1 LNHDA, CDR2 SQIVND (reference sequence). Here the CDR3 reads CASSIKGTSGRYEQFF. DNA for the CDR3: TGTGCCAGTAGTATCAAAGGGACTAGCGGGAGGTATGAGCAGTTCTTC.

V usage is TRBV18 and J usage is TRBJ2-7; weak D call: TRBD2 (6 bases). The CDR3 is 14 amino acids. V lost 3 bases and J lost 0, with 9 bases in between. Germline V lookup: CDR1 KGHSH, CDR2 LQKENI. CDR3 DNA sequence: TGTGCCAGCTCACCGGGACTCATCTCCTACGAGCAGTACTTC. Amino acid sequence: CASSPGLISYEQYF.